The present T cell receptor (beta chain) was sequenced within a study of molecular identifiers for immune sequencing clone quantification. This clonotype was seen many times. TCRdb used MiXCR to reprocess the PCR reads, holding one entry per CDR3 protein. The profile covers about 510,000 distinct CDR3 sequences, with 25% appearing a single time and 0.7% to 0.9% taken by the ten largest. Per germline, CDR1 SGHDT and CDR2 YYEEEE. V was trimmed by 1 base and J by 3 bases, leaving 11 bases between them. This CDR3 contains 15 residues. The material sequenced was naive CD8+ T cells from blood, with Jurkat cell RNA spiked in. Subset denoted: FACS-sorted CD8+CD4-CCR7+CD45RA+ naive T cells. The TCR originated in a human donor in good health. Some libraries in this study had Jurkat cell RNA spiked in. The chain recombines TRBV5-6 with TRBJ1-5; a weak D match, TRBD1 (6 bases). CDR3 sequence reads: CASSLRGQYNQPQHF. CDR3 sequence (DNA): TGTGCCAGCAGCTTGCGTGGACAGTACAATCAGCCCCAGCATTTT.